This TCR beta chain was observed in a study of radiotherapy plus CTLA-4 blockade in lung cancer. Points from the study as a whole: Following radiotherapy plus ipilimumab, tumor-derived TCR clones expanded in the blood.

Looked up from germline, CDR1 is LNHDA and CDR2 is SQIVND (reference sequence). The V gene end was trimmed by 1 base and the J gene end by 0 bases; junction bases not matched to a gene: 2. The CDR3 runs to 15 residues. Worth noting for this clone: Its antigen is unidentified.

Chemo-refractory metastatic non-small-cell lung cancer patients received focal radiation with ipilimumab CTLA-4 blockade. Data came from immunoSEQ multiplex PCR; TCRdb stores just in-frame clones and leaves some out. The table records about 59,000 clones, about 72% of them present only once. The clonotype comes from a human donor with non-small cell lung cancer whose response to radiotherapy plus ipilimumab could not be evaluated. Sequencing was performed on peripheral blood, taken from a patient treated with radiotherapy plus ipilimumab. The chain has TRBV19 and TRBJ1-1, with TRBD1 identical over 7 bases. This chain's CDR3 is CASSIVGTVNTEAFF. The DNA of the CDR3 is TGTGCCAGTAGTATAGTCGGGACAGTGAACACTGAAGCTTTCTTT.